This T cell receptor beta chain was documented in a study of shared clonotypes between healthy human individuals. Study background: With ages of 18 to 49, the donors were a couple of women and three men.

TCRdb keeps only in-frame clones here, not all; method: immunoSEQ multiplex PCR. The sample lists approximately 500,000 clones, about three quarters occurring once. The CDR3 loop spans 14 amino acids. Trimming took off 4 bases at V and 3 bases at J, with 12 bases between the two ends. Germline CDR1 is SGHDT and CDR2 is YYEEEE. The chain couples TRBV5-6 to TRBJ2-3, with D hard to call. Material for sequencing was PBMCs. This TCR was sampled from a woman aged 35 to 49 in good health. Some clones in this sample may be carry-over from other donors' samples. CDR3 region: CASSPSIGTDTQYF. The CDR3 coding sequence is TGTGCCAGCAGCCCATCTATTGGAACAGATACGCAGTATTTT.